This TCR beta chain was sequenced for a study of identical twins. Findings and limits, study-wide: Twin sharing of out-of-frame TCR alpha was underestimated by models in monozygotic pairs. Out-of-frame beta sequences exhibited a weaker degree of excess twin sharing.

Carrying unique molecular identifiers, the cDNA also gained a universal primer site through template switching. MiXCR, applied by TCRdb to the 5' RACE reads, yields one record per CDR3 protein. The data show approximately 210,000 distinct CDR3 sequences, with around 10% seen just once and over 4.5% held by the top ten. As to this clonotype: Its antigen is undetermined.

Trimming cost V 2 bases and J 8 bases, with 9 bases left between them. CDR1 DFQATT and CDR2 SNEGSKA come from the germline V gene (reference sequence). The CDR3 is made up of 11 amino acids. Sequenced material: memory (CD45RO+) T cells sorted from blood. The clonotype was recovered from a woman aged 18-30 years in good health. V is TRBV20-1 and J is TRBJ1-2; D gene ambiguous. CDR3 in amino acids: CSARNPNGYTF. The DNA of the CDR3 is TGCAGTGCTAGAAACCCGAACGGCTACACCTTC.